The T cell receptor beta chain under discussion was sequenced for a study of CD8 T cells in Susac syndrome. The RNA, 0.5 to 1 ug, was put through reverse transcription using random hexamers. TCRdb called the immunoSEQ multiplex PCR reads again in MiXCR, with one record for every CDR3 protein. The sample contains about 110,000 distinct CDR3 sequences, approximately 93% of which appear only once. The V and J ends lost 3 bases and 1 base, in that order; junction bases with no gene match: 5. CDR1 and CDR2 (germline): SGDLS, YYNGEE. This CDR3 contains 17 residues. V gene TRBV9 combines with J gene TRBJ2-2; TRBD2 matches 11 bases. The sequenced sample was CD8+ T cells from PBMCs. The TCR sequence derives from a human donor with Susac syndrome. The DNA of the CDR3 is TGTGCCAGCAGCGAGCCCCTAGCGGGGGGGAACACCGGGGAGCTGTTTTTT. Its protein product is CASSEPLAGGNTGELFF.